The 2 T cell receptor beta chains below were found in one sample sequenced in a study of T-cell memory formation after mild COVID-19. TCRdb used MiXCR to reprocess the 5' RACE reads, holding one entry per CDR3 protein. The table has hundreds of thousands of distinct CDR3 sequences, 20% seen once; the top ten hold around an eighth. The specimen was PBMCs or a T cell subset sorted from them (not recorded which). These receptors were obtained from an adult woman who had mild COVID-19 (a few samples of this study predate the infection). Cell type and time point are not known.

V usage is TRBV7-9 and J usage is TRBJ1-2; unclear D gene. The CDR3 is 14 residues long. The germline V gene encodes CDR1 SEHNR and CDR2 FQNEAQ (reference sequence). With 3 bases removed from V and 3 bases from J, the gap between germline ends came to 11 bases. The CDR3 bases are TGTGCCAGCAGCTTGCTAGACCGAGACTATGGCTACACCTTC. Its translation is CASSLLDRDYGYTF.

This clonotype appeared many times. The chain joins TRBV12-3 or TRBV12-4 to TRBJ2-1; 7 nucleotides match TRBD2. CDR3 size: 14 residues. V was pared by 5 bases and J by 3 bases, with 4 bases of the junction left unmatched. CDR3: CASSPWGGYNEQFF. For the CDR3, the DNA is TGTGCCAGCAGTCCGTGGGGGGGCTACAATGAGCAGTTCTTC.